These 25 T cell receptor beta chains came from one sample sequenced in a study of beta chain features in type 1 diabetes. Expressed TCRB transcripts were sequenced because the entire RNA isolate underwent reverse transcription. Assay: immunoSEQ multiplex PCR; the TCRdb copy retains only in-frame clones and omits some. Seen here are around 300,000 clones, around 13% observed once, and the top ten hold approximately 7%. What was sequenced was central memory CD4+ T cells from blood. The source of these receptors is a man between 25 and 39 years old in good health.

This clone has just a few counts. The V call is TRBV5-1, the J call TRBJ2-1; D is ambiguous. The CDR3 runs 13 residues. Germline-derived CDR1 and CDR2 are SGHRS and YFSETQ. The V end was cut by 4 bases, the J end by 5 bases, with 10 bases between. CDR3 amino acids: CASSPRTDNEQFF. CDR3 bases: TGCGCCAGCAGCCCTAGGACGGACAATGAGCAGTTCTTC. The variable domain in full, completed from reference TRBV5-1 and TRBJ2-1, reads KAGVTQTPRYLIKTRGQQVTLSCSPISGHRSVSWYQQTPGQGLQFLFEYFSETQRNKGNFPGRFSGRQFSNSRSEMNVSTLELGDSALYLCASSPRTDNEQFFGPGTRLTVL.

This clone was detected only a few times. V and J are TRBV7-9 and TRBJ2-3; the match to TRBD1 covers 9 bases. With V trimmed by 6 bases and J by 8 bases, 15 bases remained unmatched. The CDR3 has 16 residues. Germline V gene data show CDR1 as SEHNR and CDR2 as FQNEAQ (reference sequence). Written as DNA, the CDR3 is TGTGCCAGCAGGGGGGACAGGGCAAACCGAGCGGGTACGCAGTATTTT. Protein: CASRGDRANRAGTQYF.

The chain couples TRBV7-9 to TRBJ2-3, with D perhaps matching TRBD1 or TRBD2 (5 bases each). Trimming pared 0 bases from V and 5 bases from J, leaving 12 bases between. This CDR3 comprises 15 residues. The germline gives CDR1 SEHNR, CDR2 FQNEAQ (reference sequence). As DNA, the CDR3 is TGTGCCAGCAGCTTAGCGGCAGGGAGCGGAGATACGCAGTATTTT. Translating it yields CASSLAAGSGDTQYF.

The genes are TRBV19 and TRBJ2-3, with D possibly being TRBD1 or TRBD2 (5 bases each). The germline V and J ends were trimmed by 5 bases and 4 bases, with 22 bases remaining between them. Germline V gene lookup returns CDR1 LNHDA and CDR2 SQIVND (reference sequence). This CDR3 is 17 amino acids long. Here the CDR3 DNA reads TGTGCCAGTAGTTCCCGGTTCCGAATCGGGGCAGCAGATACGCAGTATTTT. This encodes CASSSRFRIGAADTQYF.

CDR3: CASSRTTNTGELFF. The CDR3 bases are TGCGCCAGCAGTAGGACTACGAACACCGGGGAGCTGTTTTTT. The gene calls are TRBV10-1 and TRBJ2-2, with D maybe TRBD2 (6 bases). The CDR3 extends over 14 amino acids. Germline values: CDR1 WNHNN, CDR2 SYGVQD (reference sequence). V lost 5 bases and J lost 0, with 7 bases in between.

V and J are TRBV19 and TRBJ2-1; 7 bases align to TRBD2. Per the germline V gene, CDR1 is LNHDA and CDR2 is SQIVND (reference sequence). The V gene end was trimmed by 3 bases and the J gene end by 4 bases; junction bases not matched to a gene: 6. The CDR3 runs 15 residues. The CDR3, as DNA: TGTGCCAGTAGTATGCGCGGGAGTTTATACAATGAGCAGTTCTTC. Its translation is CASSMRGSLYNEQFF.

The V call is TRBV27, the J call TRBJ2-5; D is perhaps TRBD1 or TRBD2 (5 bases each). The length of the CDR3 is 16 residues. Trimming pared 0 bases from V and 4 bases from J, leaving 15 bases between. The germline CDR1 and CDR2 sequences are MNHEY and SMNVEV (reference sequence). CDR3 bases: TGTGCCAGCAGTTTATCGGGACCCAGGACGGTAGAGACCCAGTACTTC. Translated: CASSLSGPRTVETQYF.

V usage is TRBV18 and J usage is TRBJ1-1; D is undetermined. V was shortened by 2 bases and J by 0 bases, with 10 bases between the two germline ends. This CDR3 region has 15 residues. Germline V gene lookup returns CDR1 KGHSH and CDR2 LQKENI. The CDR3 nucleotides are TGTGCCAGCTCACCATCTCGGGGAATGAACACTGAAGCTTTCTTT. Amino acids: CASSPSRGMNTEAFF.

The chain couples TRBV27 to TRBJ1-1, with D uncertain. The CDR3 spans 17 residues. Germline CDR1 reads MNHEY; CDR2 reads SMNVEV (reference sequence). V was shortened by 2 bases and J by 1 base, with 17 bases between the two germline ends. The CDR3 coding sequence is TGTGCCAGCAGTTTAAGGCCCCCCGGGGATGGGAACACTGAAGCTTTCTTT. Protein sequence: CASSLRPPGDGNTEAFF.

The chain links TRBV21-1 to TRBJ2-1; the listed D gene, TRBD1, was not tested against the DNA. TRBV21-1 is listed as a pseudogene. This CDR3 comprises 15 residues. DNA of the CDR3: TGTGCCAGCAGCAAAAGTCCCGACAGGGCCCATGAGCAGTTCTTC. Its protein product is CASSKSPDRAHEQFF.

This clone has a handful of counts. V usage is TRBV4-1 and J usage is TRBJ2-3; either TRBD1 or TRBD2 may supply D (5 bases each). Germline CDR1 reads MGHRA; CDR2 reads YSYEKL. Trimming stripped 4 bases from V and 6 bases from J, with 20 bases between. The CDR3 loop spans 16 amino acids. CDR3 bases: TGCGCCAGCAGCCTAAACCATTTGGGGCCGGGGGATACGCAGTATTTT. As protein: CASSLNHLGPGDTQYF.

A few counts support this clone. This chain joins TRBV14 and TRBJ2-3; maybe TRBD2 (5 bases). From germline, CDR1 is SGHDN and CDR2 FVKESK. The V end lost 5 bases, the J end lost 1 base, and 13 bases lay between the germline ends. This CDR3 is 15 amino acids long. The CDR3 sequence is CASSFSGGGTDTQYF. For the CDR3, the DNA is TGTGCCAGCAGCTTCAGCGGTGGGGGCACAGATACGCAGTATTTT. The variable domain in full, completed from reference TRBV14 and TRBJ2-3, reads EAGVTQFPSHSVIEKGQTVTLRCDPISGHDNLYWYRRVMGKEIKFLLHFVKESKQDESGMPNNRFLAERTGGTYSTLKVQPAELEDSGVYFCASSFSGGGTDTQYFGPGTRLTVL.

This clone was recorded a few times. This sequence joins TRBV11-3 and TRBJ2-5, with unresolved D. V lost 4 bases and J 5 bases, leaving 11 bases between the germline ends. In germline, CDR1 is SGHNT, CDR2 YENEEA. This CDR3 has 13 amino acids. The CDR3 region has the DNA TGTGCCAGCAGCTCTCAGACTGGGGAGACCCAGTACTTC. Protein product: CASSSQTGETQYF.

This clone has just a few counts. CDR3 sequence (DNA): TGTGCCTTAGGGTCCCAGGGGGGCACTGAAGCTTTCTTT. Encoded protein: CALGSQGGTEAFF. The rearrangement uses TRBV7-3 and TRBJ1-1; 7 bases map to TRBD1. Germline V CDR1 and CDR2: SGHTA, FQGTGA. CDR3 size: 13 residues. Trimming cost V 11 bases and J 4 bases; bases outside gene matches: 10.

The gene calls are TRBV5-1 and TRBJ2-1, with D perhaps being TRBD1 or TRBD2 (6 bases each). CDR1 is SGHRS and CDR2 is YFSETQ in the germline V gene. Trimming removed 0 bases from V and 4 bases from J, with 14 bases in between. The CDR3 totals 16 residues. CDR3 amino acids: CASSLVAGTTYNEQFF. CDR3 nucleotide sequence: TGCGCCAGCAGCTTGGTGGCGGGGACAACTTACAATGAGCAGTTCTTC.

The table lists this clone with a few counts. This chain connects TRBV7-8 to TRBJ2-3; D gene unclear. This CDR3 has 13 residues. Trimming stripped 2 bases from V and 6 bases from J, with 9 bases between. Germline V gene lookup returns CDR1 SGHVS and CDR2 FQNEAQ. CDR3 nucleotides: TGTGCCAGCAGCTTAAACCGGGCGGATACGCAGTATTTT. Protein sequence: CASSLNRADTQYF.

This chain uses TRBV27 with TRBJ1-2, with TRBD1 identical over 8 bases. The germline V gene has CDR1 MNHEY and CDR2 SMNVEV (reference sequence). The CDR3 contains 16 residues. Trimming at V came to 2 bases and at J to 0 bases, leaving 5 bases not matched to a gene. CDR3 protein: CASSLSYRGTNYGYTF. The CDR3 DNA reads TGTGCCAGCAGTTTAAGCTACAGGGGGACTAACTATGGCTACACCTTC.

The CDR3 sequence: CASSRQGSYTF. In DNA, the CDR3 is TGTGCCAGCAGCCGACAGGGTAGCTACACCTTC. The J gene is TRBJ1-2, the V gene TRBV11-2; the match to TRBD1 covers 7 bases. Germline CDR1 is SGHAT and CDR2 is FQNNGV. This CDR3 has 11 residues. J lost 9 bases, V lost 5 bases, and 3 bases had no gene match.

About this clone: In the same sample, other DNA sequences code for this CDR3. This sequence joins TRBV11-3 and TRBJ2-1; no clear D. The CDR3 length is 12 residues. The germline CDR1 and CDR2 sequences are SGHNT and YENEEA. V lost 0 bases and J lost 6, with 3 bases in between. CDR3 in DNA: TGTGCCAGCAGCTTAGACACCAATGAGCAGTTCTTC. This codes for CASSLDTNEQFF.

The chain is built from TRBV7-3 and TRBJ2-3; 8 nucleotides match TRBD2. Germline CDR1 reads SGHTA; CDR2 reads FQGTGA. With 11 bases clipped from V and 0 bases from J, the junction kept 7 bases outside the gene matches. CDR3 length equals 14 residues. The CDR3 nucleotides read TGTGCCTCGGGTAGCGGGATTAGCACAGATACGCAGTATTTT. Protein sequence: CASGSGISTDTQYF.

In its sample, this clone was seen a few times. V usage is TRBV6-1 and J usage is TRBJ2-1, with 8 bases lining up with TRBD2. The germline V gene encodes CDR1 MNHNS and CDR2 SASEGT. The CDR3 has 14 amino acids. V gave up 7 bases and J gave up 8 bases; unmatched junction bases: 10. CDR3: CASTFQRERDEQFF. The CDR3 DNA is TGTGCCAGCACTTTTCAGCGGGAGAGGGATGAGCAGTTCTTC.

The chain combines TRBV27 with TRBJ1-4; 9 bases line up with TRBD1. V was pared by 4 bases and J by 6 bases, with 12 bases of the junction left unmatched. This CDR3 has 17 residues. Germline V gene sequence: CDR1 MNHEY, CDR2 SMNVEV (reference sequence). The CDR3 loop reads CASSSTPRRDRDEKLFF. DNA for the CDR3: TGTGCCAGCAGTTCGACCCCCCGCCGGGACAGGGATGAAAAACTGTTTTTT.

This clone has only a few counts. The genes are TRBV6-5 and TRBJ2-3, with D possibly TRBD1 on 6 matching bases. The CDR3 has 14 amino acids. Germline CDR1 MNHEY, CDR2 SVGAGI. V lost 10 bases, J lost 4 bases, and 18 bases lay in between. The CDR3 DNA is TGTGCCACCAAGCCGGGACAAGCAGCAGATACGCAGTATTTT. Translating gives CATKPGQAADTQYF.

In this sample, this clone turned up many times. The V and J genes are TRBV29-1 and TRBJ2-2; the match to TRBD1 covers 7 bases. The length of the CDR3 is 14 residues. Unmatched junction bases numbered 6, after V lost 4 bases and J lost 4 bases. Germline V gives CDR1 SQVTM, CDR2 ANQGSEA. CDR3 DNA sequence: TGCAGCGTTGGCGGACAGGCGGCCACCGGGGAGCTGTTTTTT. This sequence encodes CSVGGQAATGELFF.

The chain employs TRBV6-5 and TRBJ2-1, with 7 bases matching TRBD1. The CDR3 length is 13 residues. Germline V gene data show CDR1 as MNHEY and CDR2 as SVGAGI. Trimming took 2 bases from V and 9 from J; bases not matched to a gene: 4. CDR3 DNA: TGTGCCAGCAGTTACAAGGGGGCCGGTGAGCAGTTCTTC. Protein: CASSYKGAGEQFF.